This TCR beta chain came from a study of blood T cell repertoires in COVID-19. At the level of the study: Samples taken during acute and convalescent COVID-19 were collected in the United States, Italy and Spain. Nucleic acid was either cDNA or gDNA, and it came from T cells, B-cell-depleted T cells, or PBMCs.

The CDR3 length is 14 residues. The V gene's germline CDR1 is MNHEY and CDR2 SMNVEV (reference sequence). After removal of 6 bases from V and 1 base from J, the junction contained 5 bases not matched to a gene. How the authors handled the data: Amplification from reference gene primers served as the basis for estimated nucleated cell counts. Here immunoSEQ multiplex PCR was the method, and the copy in TCRdb shows in-frame clones only, minus some. V and J calls plus clone size are reproduced from that table; the DNA served to infer D and trimming. The sample consists of approximately 350,000 clones, 86% of them appearing once. Seattle patients were enrolled while actively infected and followed longitudinally. This clone was seen once.

The specimen was peripheral blood. The receptor's source is an older woman with COVID-19, enrolled during active disease. The chain has TRBV27 and TRBJ2-7, with TRBD1 matching over 8 bases. The CDR3 DNA sequence: TGTGCCAGCAGCCGAACAGGGGGGTCCTACGAGCAGTACTTC. The encoded protein is CASSRTGGSYEQYF.